One sample yielded the 20 T cell receptor beta chains listed below, sequenced in a study of T cell responses to AZD1222 COVID-19 vaccine. Using immunoSEQ multiplex PCR, the repertoire was profiled, and TCRdb retains in-frame clones only, with some absent. Of 150,000 to 200,000 clones in the sample, approximately 93% were seen once. Source: peripheral blood, taken on day 0 of AZD1222 vaccination. Receptors originate from an adult in good health.

This clone was seen just once. The genes are TRBV6-2 or TRBV6-3 and TRBJ1-3, with D unclear. CDR1 MNHEY and CDR2 SVGEGT come from the germline V gene. Trimming shortened V by 4 bases and J by 5 bases, and 6 bases separated the two germline ends. The CDR3 has 12 residues. The CDR3 DNA follows: TGTGCCAGCAGTTTTTCGAGAAACACCATATATTTT. It specifies CASSFSRNTIYF.

The V and J genes are TRBV3-1 (or the pseudogene TRBV3-2) and TRBJ2-3; D gene ambiguous. CDR1 LGHDT and CDR2 YNNKEL come from the germline V gene (reference sequence). The CDR3 runs to 14 residues. V was pared by 4 bases and J by 4 bases, with 12 bases between. The CDR3 spells CASSLTAGADTQYF. In DNA, the CDR3 is TGTGCCAGCAGCCTGACGGCAGGCGCAGATACGCAGTATTTT.

V gene TRBV6-1 combines with J gene TRBJ2-7; TRBD1 aligns across 9 bases. The length of the CDR3 is 18 residues. CDR1 is MNHNS and CDR2 is SASEGT in the germline V gene. V lost 2 bases to trimming and J lost 0 bases; unmatched junction nucleotides: 11. CDR3 bases: TGTGCCAGCAGTGAACCCGAGGACAGGGGTATACTCTCCTACGAGCAGTACTTC. Translated: CASSEPEDRGILSYEQYF.

CDR3 coding DNA: TGTGCCAGCTCACCACTGAGGGGAAAGGGCGAGCAGTACTTC. Translating gives CASSPLRGKGEQYF. The chain joins TRBV18 to TRBJ2-7, with D perhaps matching TRBD1 or TRBD2 (5 bases each). Trimming shortened V by 1 base and J by 6 bases, and 13 bases separated the two germline ends. The CDR3 runs 14 residues. Germline V gene data show CDR1 as KGHSH and CDR2 as LQKENI.

This clone appeared once. The chain combines TRBV5-1 with TRBJ1-1; the D is unclear. Looked up from germline, CDR1 is SGHRS and CDR2 is YFSETQ. V lost 4 bases to trimming and J lost 1 base, with 17 bases between them. CDR3 length equals 16 residues. CDR3 protein: CASSGRPGWKNTEAFF. DNA of the CDR3: TGCGCCAGCAGCGGGCGTCCGGGGTGGAAGAACACTGAAGCTTTCTTT.

The chain links TRBV5-4 to TRBJ1-4; D not certain. V shed 0 bases and J shed 6 bases, with 9 bases lying between them. The CDR3 runs to 14 residues. The germline V gene has CDR1 SGHNT and CDR2 YYREEE (reference sequence). CDR3 sequence (DNA): TGTGCCAGCAGCTTGGGAGGGAAACATGAAAAACTGTTTTTT. Protein product: CASSLGGKHEKLFF.

This sequence joins TRBV6-5 and TRBJ1-1; tentatively, D is TRBD1 (5 bases). V was cut by 6 bases and J by 8 bases, with 13 bases left in between. CDR3 length: 12 residues. Germline loops: CDR1 MNHEY, CDR2 SVGAGI. The CDR3: CASSPAGSEAFF. The CDR3 DNA is TGTGCCAGCAGCCCCGCAGGGTCAGAAGCTTTCTTT.

The rearrangement uses TRBV4-2 and TRBJ1-3, with 10 bases fitting TRBD1. V lost 1 base, J lost 2 bases, and 2 bases stayed unmatched. The length of the CDR3 is 16 residues. Germline CDR1 is LGHNA and CDR2 is YNFKEQ. The CDR3, as DNA: TGTGCCAGCAGCCAAGCCGGGACAGGGGCTGGAAACACCATATATTTT. Translating gives CASSQAGTGAGNTIYF.

The chain has TRBV18 and TRBJ1-3, with no clear D. Germline V gene sequence: CDR1 KGHSH, CDR2 LQKENI. V lost 2 bases and J 0 bases, leaving 14 bases between the germline ends. The CDR3 sequence is 17 residues long. For the CDR3, the DNA is TGTGCCAGCTCACCATCCGGCGTACTCCTCTCTGGAAACACCATATATTTT. Protein sequence: CASSPSGVLLSGNTIYF.

The chain carries TRBV19 and TRBJ2-2; 10 bases agree with TRBD2. The V gene's germline CDR1 is LNHDA and CDR2 SQIVND (reference sequence). V gave up 8 bases and J gave up 0 bases; unmatched junction bases: 3. This CDR3 comprises 15 residues. This chain's CDR3 is CASDGLAANTGELFF. The CDR3 DNA is TGTGCCAGTGATGGACTAGCGGCGAACACCGGGGAGCTGTTTTTT.

The chain recombines TRBV6-5 with TRBJ1-6; D is unresolved. Looked up from germline, CDR1 is MNHEY and CDR2 is SVGAGI. V shed 2 bases and J shed 7 bases, with 15 bases lying between them. The CDR3 spans 16 residues. As DNA, the CDR3 is TGTGCCAGCAGTTACCCTCCTGGACGAGAAAATTCACCCCTCCACTTT. It is translated as CASSYPPGRENSPLHF.

V is TRBV18 and J is TRBJ1-1; D is unclear. CDR1 is KGHSH, CDR2 LQKENI, per germline. There are 13 residues in the CDR3. V gave up 2 bases and J gave up 5 bases, with 9 bases separating them. The CDR3 protein is CASSPATGTEAFF. CDR3 coding DNA: TGTGCCAGCTCACCAGCAACGGGGACTGAAGCTTTCTTT. The full variable domain, in which reference TRBV18 and TRBJ1-1 provide the parts outside the CDR3, is NAGVMQNPRHLVRRRGQEARLRCSPMKGHSHVYWYRQLPEEGLKFMVYLQKENIIDESGMPKERFSAEFPKEGPSILRIQQVVRGDSAAYFCASSPATGTEAFFGQGTRLTVV.

The chain carries TRBV5-4 and TRBJ1-1, with D hard to call. The germline gives CDR1 SGHNT, CDR2 YYREEE (reference sequence). V was shortened by 2 bases and J by 4 bases, with 12 bases between the two germline ends. This CDR3 region has 14 residues. CDR3: CASSFGVLGTEAFF. CDR3 DNA sequence: TGTGCCAGCAGCTTCGGTGTTCTTGGCACTGAAGCTTTCTTT.

The chain links TRBV7-6 to TRBJ1-1; 8 positions agree with TRBD1. The CDR3 extends over 15 amino acids. CDR1 SGHVS and CDR2 FNYEAQ come from the germline V gene. Trimming at V came to 5 bases and at J to 0 bases, leaving 5 bases not matched to a gene. In nucleotides, the CDR3 is TGTGCCAGCAGCCCCCGACAGGGGCTGAACACTGAAGCTTTCTTT. Translated, it gives CASSPRQGLNTEAFF.

This rearrangement joins TRBV5-5 to TRBJ1-5, with unresolved D. Germline V gives CDR1 SGHKS, CDR2 YYEKEE (reference sequence). This CDR3 comprises 13 residues. The V end was cut by 0 bases, the J end by 3 bases, with 4 bases between. CDR3 in DNA: TGTGCCAGCAGCTTGGGACCCAATCAGCCCCAGCATTTT. Its translation is CASSLGPNQPQHF. The full variable domain, completed using reference TRBV5-5 and TRBJ1-5, is DAGVTQSPTHLIKTRGQQVTLRCSPISGHKSVSWYQQVLGQGPQFIFQYYEKEERGRGNFPDRFSARQFPNYSSELNVNALLLGDSALYLCASSLGPNQPQHFGDGTRLSIL.

This rearrangement joins TRBV3-1 (or the pseudogene TRBV3-2) to TRBJ1-6, with no clear D. The CDR3 spans 15 residues. The V end lost 0 bases, the J end lost 7 bases, and 10 bases lay between the germline ends. Germline V lookup: CDR1 LGHDT, CDR2 YNNKEL (reference sequence). The CDR3, as DNA: TGTGCCAGCAGCCAAGATGGCAGTGACAATTCACCCCTCCACTTT. Its translation is CASSQDGSDNSPLHF.

The rearrangement joins TRBV4-3 to TRBJ1-2; D perhaps matches TRBD1 (6 bases). V lost 0 bases and J lost 3, with 14 bases in between. This CDR3 is built from 16 residues. Looked up from germline, CDR1 is LGHNA and CDR2 is YSLEER. The CDR3 region is CASSQDYMYRDYGYTF. The CDR3 coding sequence is TGCGCCAGCAGCCAAGATTATATGTACAGGGACTATGGCTACACCTTC.

This clone was seen once. The chain carries TRBV4-1 and TRBJ1-5, with D uncertain. CDR3 length: 18 residues. The V and J ends lost 1 base and 0 bases respectively, with 16 bases between them. Germline V gives CDR1 MGHRA, CDR2 YSYEKL. The chain's CDR3 is CASSQVLETVYSNQPQHF. The CDR3 bases are TGCGCCAGCAGCCAAGTGTTAGAGACCGTCTATAGCAATCAGCCCCAGCATTTT.

V gene TRBV10-3 combines with J gene TRBJ1-2; D not resolved. Looked up from germline, CDR1 is ENHRY and CDR2 is SYGVKD. V was pared by 5 bases and J by 0 bases, with 19 bases between. The CDR3 runs to 17 residues. CDR3 nucleotide sequence: TGTGCCATCAGTTATTACGAGGCGAAGAAAGCTAACTATGGCTACACCTTC. Its protein product is CAISYYEAKKANYGYTF.

The chain recombines TRBV4-1 with TRBJ2-7; 8 bases are a match to TRBD1. The CDR3 is 15 amino acids. Germline V lookup: CDR1 MGHRA, CDR2 YSYEKL. The trim removed 4 bases at V and 4 bases at J, leaving 9 bases unmatched. The CDR3 region has the DNA TGCGCCAGCAGCCCCGGACAGGGTCCGGAATACGAGCAGTACTTC. Encoded protein: CASSPGQGPEYEQYF.